This TCR beta chain was retrieved from a study of blood T cell repertoires in COVID-19. Clones were read by immunoSEQ multiplex PCR, and TCRdb kept only the in-frame ones, dropping some. Among some 160,000 clones, 70% to 90% were seen once, and the ten largest hold approximately 4%. V was trimmed by 3 bases and J by 5 bases, leaving 13 bases between them. Germline assignment: CDR1 SGHTA and CDR2 FQGNSA. CDR3 length: 14 amino acids. What was sequenced was peripheral blood. The TCR sequence derives from a woman in her 70s with acute or convalescent COVID-19. The chain is built from TRBV7-2 and TRBJ1-2, with a possible D match to TRBD1 (6 bases). CDR3 sequence reads: CASSFRQEGYGYTF. Here the CDR3 DNA reads TGTGCCAGCAGCTTCAGACAGGAAGGGTATGGCTACACCTTC.